This T cell receptor beta chain was found in a study of shared clonotypes between healthy human individuals. Germline V gene lookup returns CDR1 LNHDA and CDR2 SQIVND (reference sequence). The CDR3 consists of 13 residues. Trimming left V 10 bases short and J 0 bases short, with 13 bases between. This table comes from immunoSEQ multiplex PCR, and its TCRdb copy is limited to in-frame clones, with some not included. This sample has roughly 2,500,000 clones; roughly 93% occur once, and the top ten carry about 0.38%. The receptor comes from a man aged 18 to 29 in good health. Some clones in this sample may be carry-over from other donors' samples. The rearrangement uses TRBV19 and TRBJ2-7; a possible D gene is TRBD2 (6 bases). Sequencing was done on a sample of naive CD4+ T cells from PBMCs. Subset specified: CD45RA+ positively selected. CDR3: CATGGEVSYEQYF. In DNA form, the CDR3 reads TGTGCCACCGGGGGTGAGGTCTCCTACGAGCAGTACTTC.